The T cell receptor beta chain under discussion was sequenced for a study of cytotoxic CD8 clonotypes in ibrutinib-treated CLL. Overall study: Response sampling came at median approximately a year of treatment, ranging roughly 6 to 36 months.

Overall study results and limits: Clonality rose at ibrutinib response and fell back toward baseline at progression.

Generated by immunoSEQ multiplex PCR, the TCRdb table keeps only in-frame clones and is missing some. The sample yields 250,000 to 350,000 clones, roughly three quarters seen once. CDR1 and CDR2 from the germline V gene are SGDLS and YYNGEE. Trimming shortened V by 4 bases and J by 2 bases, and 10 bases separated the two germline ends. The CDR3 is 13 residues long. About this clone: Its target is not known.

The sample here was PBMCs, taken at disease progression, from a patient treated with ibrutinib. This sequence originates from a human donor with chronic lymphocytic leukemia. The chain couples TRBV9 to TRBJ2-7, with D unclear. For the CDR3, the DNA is TGTGCCAGCAGCCACGCCGGTGCCTACGAGCAGTACTTC. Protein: CASSHAGAYEQYF.